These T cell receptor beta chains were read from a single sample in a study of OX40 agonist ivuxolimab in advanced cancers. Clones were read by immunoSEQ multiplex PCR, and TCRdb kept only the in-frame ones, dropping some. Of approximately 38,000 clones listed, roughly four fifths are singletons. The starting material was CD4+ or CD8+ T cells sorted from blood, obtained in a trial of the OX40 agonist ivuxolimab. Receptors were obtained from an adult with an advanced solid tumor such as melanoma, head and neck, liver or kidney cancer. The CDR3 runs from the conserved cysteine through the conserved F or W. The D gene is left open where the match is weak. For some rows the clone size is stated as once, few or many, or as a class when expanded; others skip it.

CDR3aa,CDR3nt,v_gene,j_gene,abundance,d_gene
CASSHTSSAGELFF,TGTGCCAGCAGCCATACTAGTTCCGCCGGGGAGCTGTTTTTT,TRBV7-9,TRBJ2-2,NA,NA
CASSFRQLMNTEAFF,TGTGCCAGCAGCTTTCGACAGCTCATGAACACTGAAGCTTTCTTT,TRBV7-2,TRBJ1-1,NA,NA
CASSLYSRAYEQYF,TGTGCCAGCAGTTTATACTCCAGGGCCTACGAGCAGTACTTC,TRBV27,TRBJ2-7,NA,NA
CASSPTAGGSYEQYF,TGTGCCAGCAGCCCTACGGCAGGGGGTTCCTACGAGCAGTACTTC,TRBV9,TRBJ2-7,NA,TRBD1
CASSELLGPRGEAFF,TGTGCCAGCAGTGAATTGCTTGGACCGAGGGGTGAAGCTTTCTTT,TRBV25-1,TRBJ1-1,NA,NA
CASSLSGREYTYNEQFF,TGTGCCAGCTCACTGAGTGGGCGGGAATATACCTACAATGAGCAGTTCTTC,TRBV18,TRBJ2-1,NA,NA
CASSETGGDIYGYTF,TGTGCCAGCAGCGAGACAGGGGGCGATATCTATGGCTACACCTTC,TRBV7-3,TRBJ1-2,NA,TRBD1
CASSEGQGVGELFF,TGTGCCAGCAGCGAAGGACAGGGGGTCGGGGAGCTGTTTTTT,TRBV28,TRBJ2-2,NA,TRBD1
CASSTDTGGWETQYF,TGTGCCAGCAGCACAGATACAGGGGGATGGGAGACCCAGTACTTC,TRBV14,TRBJ2-5,NA,TRBD1
CASSALLAGRTYEQYF,TGTGCCAGCAGTGCCTTACTAGCGGGAAGGACCTACGAGCAGTACTTC,TRBV6-1,TRBJ2-7,few,TRBD2
CASSHEPYEQYF,TGCGCCAGCAGCCACGAACCGTACGAGCAGTACTTC,TRBV4-1,TRBJ2-7,NA,NA
CASSPDPTTNEQFF,TGTGCCAGCTCACCAGACCCCACTACCAATGAGCAGTTCTTC,TRBV18,TRBJ2-1,NA,NA
CASNPRGLYTEAFF,TGTGCCAGCAATCCGAGGGGGTTGTACACTGAAGCTTTCTTT,TRBV27,TRBJ1-1,NA,NA
CASSPEGPNEKLFF,TGTGCCAGCTCACCTGAAGGGCCTAATGAAAAACTGTTTTTT,TRBV18,TRBJ1-4,NA,NA
CASSSRGTSGSTDTQYF,TGTGCCAGCAGTTCCCGGGGGACTAGCGGGAGCACAGATACGCAGTATTTT,TRBV27,TRBJ2-3,NA,TRBD2
CASSARSGVNEQFF,TGTGCCAGCAGCGCCAGGTCTGGTGTTAATGAGCAGTTCTTC,TRBV9,TRBJ2-1,NA,NA
CASSPSFREQYF,TGTGCCAGCAGCCCTTCATTCCGCGAGCAGTACTTC,TRBV7-9,TRBJ2-7,NA,NA
CASSLYRGGLRANTGELFF,TGTGCCAGCAGCTTATATCGCGGGGGGCTTCGTGCGAACACCGGGGAGCTGTTTTTT,TRBV7-2,TRBJ2-2,NA,TRBD2
CASSLVSPSYEQYF,TGCGCCAGCAGCTTGGTAAGTCCCTCCTACGAGCAGTACTTC,TRBV5-1,TRBJ2-7,NA,NA
CASGPIAREQFF,TGTGCCAGCGGACCGATCGCGAGGGAGCAGTTCTTC,TRBV27,TRBJ2-1,NA,NA
CASRGTGGSYNSPLHF,TGTGCCAGCAGGGGGACAGGGGGCTCCTATAATTCACCCCTCCACTTT,TRBV28,TRBJ1-6,NA,TRBD1
CSAKGHLGYTF,TGCAGTGCTAAGGGACACTTGGGCTACACCTTC,TRBV20-1,TRBJ1-2,NA,NA
CASSLKSWDNSYEQYF,TGTGCCAGCAGCTTAAAGTCCTGGGACAACTCCTACGAGCAGTACTTC,TRBV7-9,TRBJ2-7,NA,NA
CASSRRTSGIPYEQYF,TGTGCCAGCAGTCGAAGGACTAGCGGGATCCCCTACGAGCAGTACTTC,TRBV27,TRBJ2-7,NA,TRBD2
CASSEHRGGTTNEKLFF,TGTGCCAGCAGTGAACATCGGGGGGGCACAACTAATGAAAAACTGTTTTTT,TRBV6-1,TRBJ1-4,NA,NA
CASNSVHSNQPQHF,TGTGCCAGCAATTCAGTACATAGCAATCAGCCCCAGCATTTT,TRBV6-1,TRBJ1-5,NA,NA
CASTRNYGYTF,TGTGCCAGCACCAGAAACTATGGCTACACCTTC,TRBV28,TRBJ1-2,NA,NA